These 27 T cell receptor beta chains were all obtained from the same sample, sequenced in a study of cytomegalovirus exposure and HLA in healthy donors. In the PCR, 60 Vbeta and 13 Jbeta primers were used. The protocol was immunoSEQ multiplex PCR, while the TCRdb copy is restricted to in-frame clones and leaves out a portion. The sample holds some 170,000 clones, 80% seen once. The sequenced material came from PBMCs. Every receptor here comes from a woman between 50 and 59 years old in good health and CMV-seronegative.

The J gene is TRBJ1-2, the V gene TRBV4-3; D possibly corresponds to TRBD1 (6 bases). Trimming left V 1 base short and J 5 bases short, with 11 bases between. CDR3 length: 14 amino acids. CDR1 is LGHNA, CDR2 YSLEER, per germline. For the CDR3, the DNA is TGCGCCAGCAGCCAAGGGGGAGGGGGGTATGGCTACACCTTC. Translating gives CASSQGGGGYGYTF.

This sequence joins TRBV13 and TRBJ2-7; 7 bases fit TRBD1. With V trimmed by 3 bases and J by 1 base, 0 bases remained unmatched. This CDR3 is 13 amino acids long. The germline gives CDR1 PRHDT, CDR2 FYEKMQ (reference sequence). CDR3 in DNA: TGTGCCAGCAGCTTGGACAGGTCCTACGAGCAGTACTTC. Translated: CASSLDRSYEQYF.

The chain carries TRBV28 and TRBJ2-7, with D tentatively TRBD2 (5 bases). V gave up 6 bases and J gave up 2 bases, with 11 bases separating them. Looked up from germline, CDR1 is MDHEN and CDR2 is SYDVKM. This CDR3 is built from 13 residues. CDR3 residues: CASSDRTPYEQYF. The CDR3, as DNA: TGTGCCAGCAGCGATCGGACTCCCTACGAGCAGTACTTC.

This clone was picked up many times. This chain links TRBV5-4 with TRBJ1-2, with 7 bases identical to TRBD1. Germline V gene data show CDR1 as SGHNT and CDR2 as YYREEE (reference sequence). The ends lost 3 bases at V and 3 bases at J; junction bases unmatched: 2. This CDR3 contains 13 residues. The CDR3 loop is CASSSTGDYGYTF. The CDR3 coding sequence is TGTGCCAGCAGCTCCACAGGGGACTATGGCTACACCTTC.

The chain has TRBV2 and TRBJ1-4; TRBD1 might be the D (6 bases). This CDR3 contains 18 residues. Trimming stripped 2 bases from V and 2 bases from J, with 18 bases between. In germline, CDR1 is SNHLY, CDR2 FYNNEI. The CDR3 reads CASSELRGLSFTNEKLFF. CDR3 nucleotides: TGTGCCAGCAGTGAACTCAGGGGCCTTAGCTTCACTAATGAAAAACTGTTTTTT.

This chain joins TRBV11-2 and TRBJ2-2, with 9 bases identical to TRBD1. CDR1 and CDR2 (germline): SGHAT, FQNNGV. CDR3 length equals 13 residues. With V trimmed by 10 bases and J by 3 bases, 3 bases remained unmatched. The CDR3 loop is CATTGGHTGELFF. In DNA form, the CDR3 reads TGTGCCACAACAGGGGGCCACACCGGGGAGCTGTTTTTT.

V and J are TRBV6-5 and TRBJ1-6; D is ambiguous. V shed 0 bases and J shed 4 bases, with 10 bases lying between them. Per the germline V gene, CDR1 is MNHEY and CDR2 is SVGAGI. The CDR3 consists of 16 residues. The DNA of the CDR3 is TGTGCCAGCAGTTACTCGCAGTGGGAGTATAATTCACCCCTCCACTTT. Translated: CASSYSQWEYNSPLHF.

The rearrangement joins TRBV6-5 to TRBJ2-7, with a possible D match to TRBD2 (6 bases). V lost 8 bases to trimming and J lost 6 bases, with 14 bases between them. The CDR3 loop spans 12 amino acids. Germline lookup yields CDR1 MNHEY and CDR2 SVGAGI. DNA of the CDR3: TGTGCCAGCGGGGCCGGCGGGGCCGAGCAGTACTTC. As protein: CASGAGGAEQYF.

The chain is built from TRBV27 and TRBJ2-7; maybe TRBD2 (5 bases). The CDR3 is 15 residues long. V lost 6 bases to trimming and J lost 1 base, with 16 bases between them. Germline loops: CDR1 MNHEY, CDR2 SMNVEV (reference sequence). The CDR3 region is CASRDFLGTSYEQYF. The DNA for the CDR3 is TGTGCCAGCAGGGACTTCCTAGGAACGTCCTACGAGCAGTACTTC.

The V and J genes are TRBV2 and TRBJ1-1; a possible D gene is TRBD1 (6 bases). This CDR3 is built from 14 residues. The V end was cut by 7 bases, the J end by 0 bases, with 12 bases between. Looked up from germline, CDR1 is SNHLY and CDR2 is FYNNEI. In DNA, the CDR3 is TGTGCCAGCATTTCGGACAGTATGAACACTGAAGCTTTCTTT. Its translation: CASISDSMNTEAFF.

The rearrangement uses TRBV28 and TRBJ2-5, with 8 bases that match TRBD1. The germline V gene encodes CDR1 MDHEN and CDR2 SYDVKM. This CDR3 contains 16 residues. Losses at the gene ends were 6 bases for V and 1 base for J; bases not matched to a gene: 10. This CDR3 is CASRDRANFRQETQYF. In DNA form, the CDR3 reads TGTGCCAGCAGGGACAGGGCGAACTTCCGCCAAGAGACCCAGTACTTC.

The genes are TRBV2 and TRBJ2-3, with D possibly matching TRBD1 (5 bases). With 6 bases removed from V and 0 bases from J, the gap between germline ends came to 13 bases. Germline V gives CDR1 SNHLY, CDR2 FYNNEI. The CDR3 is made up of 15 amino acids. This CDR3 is CASRIAGKSTDTQYF. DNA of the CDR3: TGTGCCAGCAGGATAGCAGGGAAAAGCACAGATACGCAGTATTTT.

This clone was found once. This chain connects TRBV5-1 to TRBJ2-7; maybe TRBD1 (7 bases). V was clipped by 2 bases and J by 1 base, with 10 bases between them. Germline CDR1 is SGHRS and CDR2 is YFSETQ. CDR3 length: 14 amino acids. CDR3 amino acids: CASSFQGGSYEQYF. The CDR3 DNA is TGCGCCAGCAGCTTCCAGGGGGGATCCTACGAGCAGTACTTC. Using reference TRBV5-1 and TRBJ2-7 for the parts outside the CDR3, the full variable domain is KAGVTQTPRYLIKTRGQQVTLSCSPISGHRSVSWYQQTPGQGLQFLFEYFSETQRNKGNFPGRFSGRQFSNSRSEMNVSTLELGDSALYLCASSFQGGSYEQYFGPGTRLTVT.

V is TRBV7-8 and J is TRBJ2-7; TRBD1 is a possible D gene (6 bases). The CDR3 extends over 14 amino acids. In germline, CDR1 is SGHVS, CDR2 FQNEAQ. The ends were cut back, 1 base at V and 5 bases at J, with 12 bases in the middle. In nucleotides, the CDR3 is TGTGCCAGCAGCTTAGTGGCAGGGGAAGACGAGCAGTACTTC. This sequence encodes CASSLVAGEDEQYF. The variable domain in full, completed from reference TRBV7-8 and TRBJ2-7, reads GAGVSQSPRYKVAKRGQDVALRCDPISGHVSLFWYQQALGQGPEFLTYFQNEAQLDKSGLPSDRFFAERPEGSVSTLKIQRTQQEDSAVYLCASSLVAGEDEQYFGPGTRLTVT.

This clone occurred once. The CDR3 region has the DNA TGTGCCAGCAGCTACAGAGAGGGACTAGCGCAAGAGACCCAGTACTTC. Amino acids: CASSYREGLAQETQYF. The genes are TRBV7-9 and TRBJ2-5; TRBD2 aligns across 10 bases. Germline CDR1 and CDR2: SEHNR and FQNEAQ (reference sequence). The CDR3 is 16 amino acids. The ends lost 4 bases at V and 2 bases at J; junction bases unmatched: 7.

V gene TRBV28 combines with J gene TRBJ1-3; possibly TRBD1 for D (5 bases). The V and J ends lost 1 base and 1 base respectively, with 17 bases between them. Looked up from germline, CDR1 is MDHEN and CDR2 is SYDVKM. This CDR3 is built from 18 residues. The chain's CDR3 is CASSLLGGGRVSGNTIYF. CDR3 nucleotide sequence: TGTGCCAGCAGTTTATTGGGTGGCGGCAGGGTATCTGGAAACACCATATATTTT.

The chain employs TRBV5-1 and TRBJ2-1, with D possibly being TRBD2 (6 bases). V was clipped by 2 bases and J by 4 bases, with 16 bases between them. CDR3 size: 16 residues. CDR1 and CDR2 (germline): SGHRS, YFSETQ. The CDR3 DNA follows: TGCGCCAGCAGCTTAATTCCGGGACTGGAGTACAATGAGCAGTTCTTC. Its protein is CASSLIPGLEYNEQFF.

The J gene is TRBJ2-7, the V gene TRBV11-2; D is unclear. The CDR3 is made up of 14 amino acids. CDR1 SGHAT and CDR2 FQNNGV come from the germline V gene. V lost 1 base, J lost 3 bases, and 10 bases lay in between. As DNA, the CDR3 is TGTGCCAGCAGCTTAGGAGTCCAATTCTACGAGCAGTACTTC. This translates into CASSLGVQFYEQYF.

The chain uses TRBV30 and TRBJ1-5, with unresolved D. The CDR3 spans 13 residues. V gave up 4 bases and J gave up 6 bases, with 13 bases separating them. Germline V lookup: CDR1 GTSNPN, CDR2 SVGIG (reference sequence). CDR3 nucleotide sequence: TGTGCCTGGAAAAACGCCGGGAGTCAGCCCCAGCATTTT. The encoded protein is CAWKNAGSQPQHF. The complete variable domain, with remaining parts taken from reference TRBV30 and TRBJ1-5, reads SQTIHQWPATLVQPVGSPLSLECTVEGTSNPNLYWYRQAAGRGLQLLFYSVGIGQISSEVPQNLSASRPQDRQFILSSKKLLLSDSGFYLCAWKNAGSQPQHFGDGTRLSIL.

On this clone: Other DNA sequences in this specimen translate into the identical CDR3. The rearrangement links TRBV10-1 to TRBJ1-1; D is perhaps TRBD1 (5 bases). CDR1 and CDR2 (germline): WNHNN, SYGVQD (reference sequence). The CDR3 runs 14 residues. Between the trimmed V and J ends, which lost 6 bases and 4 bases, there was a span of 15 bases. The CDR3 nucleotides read TGCGCCAGCAGCCGTACGCAGGGAACCACTGAAGCTTTCTTT. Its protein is CASSRTQGTTEAFF.

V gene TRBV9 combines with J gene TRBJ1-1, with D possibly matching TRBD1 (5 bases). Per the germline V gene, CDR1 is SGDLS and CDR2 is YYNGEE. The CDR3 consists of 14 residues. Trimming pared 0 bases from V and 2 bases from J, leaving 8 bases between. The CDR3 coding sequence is TGTGCCAGCAGCGTAGAACAGGTAAACACTGAAGCTTTCTTT. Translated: CASSVEQVNTEAFF.

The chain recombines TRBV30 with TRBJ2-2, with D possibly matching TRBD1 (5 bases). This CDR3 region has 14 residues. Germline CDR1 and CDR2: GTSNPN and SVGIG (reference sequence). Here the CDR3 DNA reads TGTGCTTATACAGGAACTCCGAACACCGGGGAGCTGTTTTTT. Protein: CAYTGTPNTGELFF.

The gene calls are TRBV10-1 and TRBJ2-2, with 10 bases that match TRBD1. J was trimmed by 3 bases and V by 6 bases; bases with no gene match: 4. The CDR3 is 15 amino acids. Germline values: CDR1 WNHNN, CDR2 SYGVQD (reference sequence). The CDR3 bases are TGCGCCAGCAGGCCCGGGACAGGGGACACCGGGGAGCTGTTTTTT. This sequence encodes CASRPGTGDTGELFF.

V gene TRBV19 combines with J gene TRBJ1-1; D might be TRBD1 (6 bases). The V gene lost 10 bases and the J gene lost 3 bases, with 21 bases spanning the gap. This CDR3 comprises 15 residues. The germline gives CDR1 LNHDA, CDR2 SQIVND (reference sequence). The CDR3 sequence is CATKRQDSLHTEAFF. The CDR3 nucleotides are TGTGCCACCAAAAGACAGGACAGCCTCCACACTGAAGCTTTCTTT.

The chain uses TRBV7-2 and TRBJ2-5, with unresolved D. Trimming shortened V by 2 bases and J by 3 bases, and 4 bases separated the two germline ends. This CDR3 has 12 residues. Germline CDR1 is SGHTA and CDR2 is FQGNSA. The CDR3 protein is CASSLLEETQYF. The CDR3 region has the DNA TGTGCCAGCAGCTTACTCGAAGAGACCCAGTACTTC.

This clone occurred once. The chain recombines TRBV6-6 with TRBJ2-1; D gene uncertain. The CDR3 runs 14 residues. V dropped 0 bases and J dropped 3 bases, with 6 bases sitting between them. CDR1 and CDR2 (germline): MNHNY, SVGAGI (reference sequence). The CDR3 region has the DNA TGTGCCAGCAGTTACTCGGCCAGCTACAATGAGCAGTTCTTC. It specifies CASSYSASYNEQFF.

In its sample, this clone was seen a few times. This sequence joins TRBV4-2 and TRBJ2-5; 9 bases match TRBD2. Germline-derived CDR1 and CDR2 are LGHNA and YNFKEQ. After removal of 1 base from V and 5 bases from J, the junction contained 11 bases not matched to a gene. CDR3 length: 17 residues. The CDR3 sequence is CASSQGGAGGRYETQYF. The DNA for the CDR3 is TGTGCCAGCAGCCAAGGGGGGGCGGGGGGGCGGTATGAGACCCAGTACTTC.